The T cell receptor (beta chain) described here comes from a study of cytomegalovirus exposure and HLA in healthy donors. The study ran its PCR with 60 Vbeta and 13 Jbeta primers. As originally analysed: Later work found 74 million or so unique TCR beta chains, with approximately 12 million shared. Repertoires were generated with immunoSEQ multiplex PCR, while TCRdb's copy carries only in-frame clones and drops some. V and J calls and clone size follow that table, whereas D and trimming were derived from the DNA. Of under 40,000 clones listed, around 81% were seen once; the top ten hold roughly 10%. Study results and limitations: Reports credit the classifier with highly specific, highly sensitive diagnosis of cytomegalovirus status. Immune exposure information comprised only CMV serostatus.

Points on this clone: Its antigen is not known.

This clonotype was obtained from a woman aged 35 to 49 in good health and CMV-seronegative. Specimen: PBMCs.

In DNA form, the CDR3 reads TGCAGTTCCGGGGCGGGGGATACGCAGTATTTT. It yields the protein CSSGAGDTQYF. J is TRBJ2-3 and V is TRBV20-1; D might be TRBD2 (6 bases). V shed 8 bases and J shed 6 bases, with 12 bases lying between them. The CDR3 runs 11 residues. The germline V gene has CDR1 DFQATT and CDR2 SNEGSKA (reference sequence).